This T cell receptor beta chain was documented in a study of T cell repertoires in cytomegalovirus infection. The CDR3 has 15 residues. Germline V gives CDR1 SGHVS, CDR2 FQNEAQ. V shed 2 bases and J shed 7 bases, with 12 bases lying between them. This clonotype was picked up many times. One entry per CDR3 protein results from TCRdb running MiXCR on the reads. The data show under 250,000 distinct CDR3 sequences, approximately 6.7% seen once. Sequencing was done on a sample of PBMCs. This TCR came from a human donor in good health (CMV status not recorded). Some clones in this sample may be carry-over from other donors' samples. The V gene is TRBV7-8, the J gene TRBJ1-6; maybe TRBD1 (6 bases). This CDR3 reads CASSLTVGGNSPLHF. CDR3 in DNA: TGTGCCAGCAGCTTAACGGTAGGGGGAAATTCACCCCTCCACTTT.